Presented here are 21 T cell receptor beta chains from one specimen sequenced in a study of vaccination and CD4 T cells after COVID-19. These receptors have no known antigen. The Oncomine TCR Beta short-read assay was applied to DNA of cultured CD4+ T cells. TCRdb recomputed calls from the PCR reads with MiXCR, one row per CDR3 protein. The sample comprises 7,500 to 9,000 distinct CDR3 sequences, about 48% of which are singletons, and about 11% rests with the top ten. This sample's treatment: roughly ten-day PBMC culture with coronavirus spike peptide pools or control peptides (ViraFEST assay). Before the COVID-19 pandemic (2011-2018), CD4+ T cells were obtained from the unexposed donor. The sequencing sample was made of CD4+ T cells from blood, cultured in vitro. Receptors originate from a human donor in good health.

This chain uses TRBV15 with TRBJ2-1; D uncertain. Germline V gives CDR1 LNHNV, CDR2 YYDKDF (reference sequence). CDR3 length: 15 residues. Trimming shortened V by 3 bases and J by 0 bases, and 9 bases separated the two germline ends. The CDR3 loop reads CATSSPISSYNEQFF. CDR3 coding DNA: TGTGCCACCAGCAGTCCGATAAGCTCCTACAATGAGCAGTTCTTC.

This clonotype was detected once. The chain has TRBV28 and TRBJ1-5, with TRBD1 as a possible D gene (6 bases). Germline CDR1 and CDR2: MDHEN and SYDVKM. V lost 6 bases, J lost 7 bases, and 19 bases lay in between. This CDR3 is built from 15 residues. CDR3: CASSPDRGGLQPQHF. CDR3 DNA: TGTGCCAGCAGCCCTGATCGAGGGGGGCTACAGCCCCAGCATTTT.

This clonotype came up a few times. The rearrangement links TRBV9 to TRBJ1-2, with 9 nucleotides matching TRBD1. The CDR3 spans 15 residues. With V trimmed by 3 bases and J by 3 bases, 6 bases remained unmatched. Germline V lookup: CDR1 SGDLS, CDR2 YYNGEE. CDR3 bases: TGTGCCAGCAGCGGCGGGGACAGGGCAGACTATGGCTACACCTTC. Its translation is CASSGGDRADYGYTF.

The CDR3 region is CASSVEAGGYEQFF. CDR3 DNA: TGTGCCAGCAGTGTAGAAGCGGGAGGCTATGAGCAGTTCTTC. This rearrangement joins TRBV6-1 to TRBJ2-1, with 9 bases aligning to TRBD2. CDR3 length equals 14 residues. The J segment lost 8 bases and the V segment lost 4 bases, leaving 6 bases of the junction unmatched. Germline V gene data show CDR1 as MNHNS and CDR2 as SASEGT.

CDR3 sequence: CSVGGSGSWSNTDTQYF. CDR3 bases: TGCAGCGTTGGGGGTAGCGGGAGTTGGAGCAACACAGATACGCAGTATTTT. This chain connects TRBV29-1 to TRBJ2-3; TRBD2 matches at 9 bases. Germline V lookup: CDR1 SQVTM, CDR2 ANQGSEA. The CDR3 sequence is 17 residues long. The V gene end was trimmed by 4 bases and the J gene end by 2 bases; junction bases not matched to a gene: 13.

The rearrangement joins TRBV6-2 or TRBV6-3 to TRBJ1-1; D possibly corresponds to TRBD1 (6 bases). Deletions cut 8 bases from V and 8 bases from J, with 21 bases between. The CDR3 is 14 amino acids. Per germline, CDR1 MNHEY and CDR2 SVGEGT. The CDR3 loop is CASHRLGGPEEAFF. The CDR3 coding sequence is TGTGCCAGCCACCGTTTGGGGGGGCCTGAAGAAGCTTTCTTT.

This clonotype occurred a few times. In nucleotides, the CDR3 is TGTGCCAGCAGTGAACTGGTAGGGGGTGCAAGCAATCAGCCCCAGCATTTT. The encoded protein is CASSELVGGASNQPQHF. The chain is built from TRBV6-1 and TRBJ1-5; perhaps TRBD1 as D (6 bases). The germline V gene encodes CDR1 MNHNS and CDR2 SASEGT. The ends were cut back, 2 bases at V and 1 base at J, with 15 bases in the middle. This CDR3 comprises 17 residues.

V is TRBV12-3 or TRBV12-4 and J is TRBJ1-1; D gene ambiguous. Between the trimmed V and J ends, which lost 5 bases and 3 bases, there was a span of 4 bases. The CDR3 length is 11 residues. Here the CDR3 reads CASSRDTEAFF. CDR3 DNA: TGTGCCAGCAGTCGGGACACTGAAGCTTTCTTT.

The rearrangement joins TRBV9 to TRBJ2-1; the match to TRBD2 covers 10 bases. CDR3 length equals 14 residues. Germline values: CDR1 SGDLS, CDR2 YYNGEE. J gave up 9 bases and V 4 bases, and 7 bases lay outside the gene matches. CDR3 in amino acids: CASSPLAGGGEQFF. In DNA, the CDR3 is TGTGCCAGCAGCCCCTTAGCGGGAGGTGGTGAGCAGTTCTTC.

The chain links TRBV20-1 to TRBJ2-5; D remains ambiguous. Trimming took off 3 bases at V and 5 bases at J, with 7 bases between the two ends. Germline-derived CDR1 and CDR2 are DFQATT and SNEGSKA (reference sequence). The CDR3 runs 11 residues. CDR3 DNA: TGCAGTGCTAGCTCCGAGGAGACCCAGTACTTC. This sequence encodes CSASSEETQYF.

V usage is TRBV18 and J usage is TRBJ1-3; D gene unclear. Trimming stripped 3 bases from V and 2 bases from J, with 8 bases between. From germline, CDR1 is KGHSH and CDR2 LQKENI. The CDR3 totals 14 residues. The CDR3 here is CASSPQEAGNTIYF. The CDR3 DNA sequence: TGTGCCAGCTCACCTCAGGAGGCTGGAAACACCATATATTTT.

This clonotype was seen a few times. V and J are TRBV20-1 and TRBJ2-7, with 8 bases matching TRBD1. CDR1 is DFQATT, CDR2 SNEGSKA, per germline (reference sequence). The length of the CDR3 is 13 residues. V shed 3 bases, J shed 2 bases, and the junction held 3 bases outside the gene matches. CDR3 sequence (DNA): TGCAGTGCTAGGGGACAGGTTCCCTACGAGCAGTACTTC. Protein: CSARGQVPYEQYF.

V and J are TRBV19 and TRBJ1-2; 7 nucleotides align to TRBD1. J was trimmed by 0 bases and V by 4 bases; bases with no gene match: 5. This CDR3 is built from 15 residues. CDR1 and CDR2 (germline): LNHDA, SQIVND (reference sequence). CDR3 loop: CASSTETGTNYGYTF. The CDR3 DNA follows: TGTGCCAGTAGTACTGAGACAGGGACTAACTATGGCTACACCTTC.

The J gene is TRBJ2-7, the V gene TRBV27; 11 nucleotides agree with TRBD2. CDR3 length: 16 amino acids. The trim removed 4 bases at V and 2 bases at J, leaving 7 bases unmatched. The germline gives CDR1 MNHEY, CDR2 SMNVEV (reference sequence). The CDR3 is CASSSRTSGSTYEQYF. The CDR3 DNA reads as TGTGCCAGCAGTTCAAGGACTAGCGGGTCCACCTACGAGCAGTACTTC.

In this sample, this clonotype turned up a few times. This chain links TRBV6-1 with TRBJ2-7; 8 bases are shared with TRBD2. The CDR3 loop spans 14 amino acids. The ends lost 7 bases at V and 2 bases at J; junction bases unmatched: 7. CDR1 is MNHNS and CDR2 is SASEGT in the germline V gene. The CDR3 sequence is CASTPTSGTYEQYF. CDR3 nucleotides: TGTGCCAGCACCCCCACTAGCGGAACCTACGAGCAGTACTTC.

In its sample, this clonotype was seen once. Here the CDR3 DNA reads TGTGCCAGTAGTATTGGATGGTGGGGAAACAATTCACCCCTCCACTTT. Residues: CASSIGWWGNNSPLHF. The chain employs TRBV19 and TRBJ1-6; D remains ambiguous. The CDR3 runs 16 residues. Germline V CDR1 and CDR2: LNHDA, SQIVND (reference sequence). V was pared by 3 bases and J by 7 bases, with 16 bases between.

This clonotype was counted between two and nine times. This chain links TRBV5-1 with TRBJ2-7, with D perhaps TRBD1 (6 bases). This CDR3 has 15 residues. CDR1 and CDR2 (germline): SGHRS, YFSETQ. Trimming cost V 3 bases and J 2 bases, with 15 bases left between them. CDR3 sequence: CASSWGHVETYEQYF. CDR3 sequence (DNA): TGCGCCAGCAGCTGGGGACACGTAGAAACCTACGAGCAGTACTTC.

J is TRBJ1-5 and V is TRBV2, with TRBD1 matching over 9 bases. CDR1 and CDR2 (germline): SNHLY, FYNNEI. The ends lost 3 bases at V and 7 bases at J; junction bases unmatched: 4. The CDR3 consists of 14 residues. CDR3 protein: CASSEGQGNQPQHF. DNA for the CDR3: TGTGCCAGCAGTGAGGGACAGGGTAACCAGCCCCAGCATTTT.

This rearrangement joins TRBV12-3 or TRBV12-4 to TRBJ2-1; TRBD2 aligns across 7 bases. The J segment lost 4 bases and the V segment lost 4 bases, leaving 7 bases of the junction unmatched. This CDR3 contains 15 residues. CDR3 protein: CASSSPSGAYNEQFF. The CDR3, as DNA: TGTGCCAGCAGTTCCCCTAGCGGCGCTTACAATGAGCAGTTCTTC.

This clonotype came up a few times. The chain has TRBV20-1 and TRBJ2-3; 7 nucleotides line up with TRBD1. Unmatched junction bases numbered 13, after V lost 4 bases and J lost 0 bases. Per the germline V gene, CDR1 is DFQATT and CDR2 is SNEGSKA (reference sequence). The CDR3 is 17 amino acids. The CDR3 DNA reads TGCAGTGCTATATCCCCTAACAGGGGCCCGAGCACAGATACGCAGTATTTT. Its protein is CSAISPNRGPSTDTQYF.

This clonotype was counted between two and nine times. The V and J genes are TRBV19 and TRBJ1-5; 8 nucleotides match TRBD1. The germline V gene encodes CDR1 LNHDA and CDR2 SQIVND (reference sequence). The CDR3 extends over 15 amino acids. J was trimmed by 3 bases and V by 6 bases; bases with no gene match: 7. As DNA, the CDR3 is TGTGCCAGTAGCGCCTTGACAGGGGTCAATCAGCCCCAGCATTTT. Protein product: CASSALTGVNQPQHF. The complete variable domain, with remaining parts taken from reference TRBV19 and TRBJ1-5, reads DGGITQSPKYLFRKEGQNVTLSCEQNLNHDAMYWYRQDPGQGLRLIYYSQIVNDFQKGDIAEGYSVSREKKESFPLTVTSAQKNPTAFYLCASSALTGVNQPQHFGDGTRLSIL.